Below are 23 T cell receptor beta chains sequenced from a single sample in a study of monozygotic twins with inflammatory bowel disease. From the 5' RACE reads, TCRdb lists one entry per CDR3 protein and no DNA. The sample data list over 120,000 distinct CDR3 sequences. The material sequenced was blood. Receptors were obtained from a human donor with ulcerative colitis or Crohn's disease, or a healthy co-twin of an affected twin (not recorded which).

The V call is TRBV12-3 or TRBV12-4, the J call TRBJ2-2. The CDR3 extends over 12 amino acids. CDR3 protein: CASSYSAGELFF.

J is TRBJ2-7 and V is TRBV15. The CDR3 extends over 14 amino acids. Germline V gene lookup returns CDR1 LNHNV and CDR2 YYDKDF (reference sequence). The CDR3 loop reads CATSRGGGPVEQYF.

The chain couples TRBV6-2 or TRBV6-3 to TRBJ2-7. Germline CDR1 MNHEY, CDR2 SVGEGT. This CDR3 has 11 residues. This CDR3 is CASMDVYEQYF.

The chain carries TRBV25-1 and TRBJ2-1. The CDR3 consists of 15 residues. CDR1 is MGHDK, CDR2 SYGVNS, per germline. Here the CDR3 reads CASSRAGGSYNEQFF.

The chain couples TRBV7-9 to TRBJ2-1; as DNA is missing, the TRBD2 call by TCRdb cannot be tested. CDR1 and CDR2 from the germline V gene are SEHNR and FQNEAQ (reference sequence). CDR3 size: 16 residues. The CDR3 sequence: CASSLGAAPGGNEQFF.

J is TRBJ1-2 and V is TRBV20-1; without DNA, the TCRdb call of TRBD1 cannot be checked. The CDR3 covers 16 residues. CDR1 DFQATT and CDR2 SNEGSKA come from the germline V gene (reference sequence). The CDR3 protein is CSARTWRGAQGYGYTF.

V is TRBV3-1 and J is TRBJ2-1; TCRdb's D call, TRBD2, is unchecked because there is no DNA. The CDR3 length is 22 residues. CDR1 and CDR2 from the germline V gene are LGHDT and YNNKEL (reference sequence). The CDR3 reads CASSPRTTGGVAGTRITNEQFF.

The chain couples TRBV5-1 to TRBJ2-7; absent DNA, TCRdb's TRBD2 call cannot be checked. There are 15 residues in the CDR3. Per the germline V gene, CDR1 is SGHRS and CDR2 is YFSETQ. The CDR3 sequence: CASSLVARGTYEQYF.

The V gene is TRBV18, the J gene TRBJ1-1. This CDR3 is built from 13 residues. Germline V gene data show CDR1 as KGHSH and CDR2 as LQKENI. This chain's CDR3 is CASSPPGALEAFF. Filled out from reference TRBV18 and TRBJ1-1, the complete variable domain reads NAGVMQNPRHLVRRRGQEARLRCSPMKGHSHVYWYRQLPEEGLKFMVYLQKENIIDESGMPKERFSAEFPKEGPSILRIQQVVRGDSAAYFCASSPPGALEAFFGQGTRLTVV.

The gene calls are TRBV12-3 or TRBV12-4 and TRBJ1-6; TCRdb proposes TRBD1, but this gene call is untestable without DNA. The CDR3 extends over 14 amino acids. The CDR3 sequence: CASSLTGVDSPLHF.

The chain combines TRBV4-2 with TRBJ2-7. In germline, CDR1 is LGHNA, CDR2 YNFKEQ. CDR3 length: 13 residues. Here the CDR3 reads CASSQGGIYEQYF.

V is TRBV5-1 and J is TRBJ2-7; checking the TCRdb D call of TRBD2 is not possible without DNA. The CDR3 loop spans 18 amino acids. The germline CDR1 and CDR2 sequences are SGHRS and YFSETQ. The CDR3 region is CASSLEIPGLALTYEQYF.

The chain employs TRBV29-1 and TRBJ2-7; TCRdb selects TRBD1, and the lack of DNA leaves this call unchecked. The CDR3 covers 15 residues. Germline-derived CDR1 and CDR2 are SQVTM and ANQGSEA. The CDR3 loop reads CSVARGPKSSYEQYF.

CDR3 region: CASSSRTGGPYTQYF. V gene TRBV7-3 combines with J gene TRBJ2-3; TCRdb's D gene call, TRBD1, goes unchecked for lack of DNA. Germline lookup yields CDR1 SGHTA and CDR2 FQGTGA. The CDR3 contains 15 residues.

This sequence joins TRBV5-1 and TRBJ2-7; TCRdb picks TRBD1, but there is no DNA to check that call. The CDR3 is 13 residues long. Germline assignment: CDR1 SGHRS and CDR2 YFSETQ. The CDR3: CASSLTGVYEQYF.

The chain employs TRBV9 and TRBJ2-5; TCRdb's D call, TRBD1, is unchecked because there is no DNA. This CDR3 region has 15 residues. Per the germline V gene, CDR1 is SGDLS and CDR2 is YYNGEE. The CDR3: CASSVTDRGQGTQYF. The variable domain in full, completed from reference TRBV9 and TRBJ2-5, reads DSGVTQTPKHLITATGQRVTLRCSPRSGDLSVYWYQQSLDQGLQFLIQYYNGEERAKGNILERFSAQQFPDLHSELNLSSLELGDSALYFCASSVTDRGQGTQYFGPGTRLLVL.

This CDR3 reads CASSSILAGGGFNEQFF. J is TRBJ2-1 and V is TRBV5-1; TCRdb picks TRBD2, but there is no DNA to check that call. Germline CDR1 is SGHRS and CDR2 is YFSETQ. The length of the CDR3 is 17 residues.

The chain uses TRBV6-1 and TRBJ2-1; the D gene TCRdb calls, TRBD1, cannot be checked with no DNA. There are 17 residues in the CDR3. Germline V gives CDR1 MNHNS, CDR2 SASEGT. CDR3 region: CASRRGESGRANNEQFF.

The chain couples TRBV28 to TRBJ1-2. The CDR3 length is 13 residues. The V gene's germline CDR1 is MDHEN and CDR2 SYDVKM. CDR3 sequence: CASSFWRLQGYTF.

The chain combines TRBV5-1 with TRBJ1-2. Per the germline V gene, CDR1 is SGHRS and CDR2 is YFSETQ. This CDR3 is 14 amino acids long. The CDR3 is CASSLVELNYGYTF.

The V and J genes are TRBV15 and TRBJ1-5; lacking DNA, the TRBD1 call made by TCRdb goes unchecked. Looked up from germline, CDR1 is LNHNV and CDR2 is YYDKDF (reference sequence). The CDR3 has 17 amino acids. Here the CDR3 reads CATSRAQGASSNQPQHF. The whole variable domain, filled in from reference TRBV15 and TRBJ1-5, reads DAMVIQNPRYQVTQFGKPVTLSCSQTLNHNVMYWYQQKSSQAPKLLFHYYDKDFNNEADTPDNFQSRRPNTSFCFLDIRSPGLGDTAMYLCATSRAQGASSNQPQHFGDGTRLSIL.

The chain employs TRBV25-1 and TRBJ2-7; there is no DNA to check the TCRdb D call of TRBD2. The CDR3 loop spans 14 amino acids. Germline assignment: CDR1 MGHDK and CDR2 SYGVNS. The CDR3 region is CASSEAGALYEQYF.

V and J are TRBV29-1 and TRBJ2-5; TCRdb indicates TRBD1, and absent DNA this call remains unverified. CDR1 is SQVTM, CDR2 ANQGSEA, per germline. The CDR3 has 15 residues. The CDR3 loop reads CSVVGERGTQETQYF.